This T cell receptor beta chain was recovered during a study of CD8 T cells in Susac syndrome (dated by TCRdb to about 2019). Some background on the complete study: Repertoire sequencing was used to test whether CD8+ T cell activation and differentiation in Susac syndrome was antigen driven. Overall study outcomes, separate from this receptor: The number of individuals in the TCR sequencing and HLA analysis was acknowledged as relatively small.

RNA was extracted with the RNeasy kit and roughly 0.45 to 1 ug was reverse transcribed using random hexamers. The immunoSEQ multiplex PCR assay, which covers 54 Vbeta and 13 Jbeta segments, was used to amplify TCR beta CDR3 regions. To correct PCR amplification bias, a synthetic template baseline was used for both primer optimization and computational correction. From the authors' description of their analysis: Reads were annotated to V, D and J genes per IMGT and analyzed with immunoSEQ Analyzer, keeping only productive sequences. Clonality was computed as one minus Shannon entropy normalized by log2 of the number of productive unique sequences. Public and private clones were assessed among the 100 most prevalent clones of each patient and control. Clones were defined as Susac-specific when absent from the healthy and MS cohorts, from about a thousand published viral clones and from other ImmuneACCESS disease sequences. In TCRdb, the public reads were trimmed at Q25 with fastp and aligned with MiXCR, with productive beta chains retained. Each CDR3 protein gets just one entry, which takes the most common genes and DNA from the rows behind it. TCRdb's processing, not the study's, gives the V and J calls here. The sample table lists some 220,000 distinct CDR3 sequences, roughly 96% of them with a count of one. The top ten clonotypes cover roughly 0.1% of the sample.

This clonotype was detected only a few times. It has no known antigen specificity. One base away there is no much larger clone; base qualities are not given. The V and J ends are trimmed by 5 bases and 1 base, leaving 8 bases between them. Spanning cysteine to phenylalanine, the CDR3 consists of 13 amino acids. Only the CDR3 part of the read is kept: 39 bases, read in frame from the first base. CDR1 and CDR2 are drawn from the germline V gene (reference sequence): PRHDT, FYEKMQ. High-throughput TCR beta sequencing profiled peripheral blood CD8+ and CD4+ T cells from healthy donors, Susac syndrome patients and multiple sclerosis patients. The multiple sclerosis controls were treatment-naive patients whose relapsing-remitting disease, either stable or active, fulfilled the revised McDonald criteria. Bulk CD8+ and CD4+ T cells were purified by magnetic negative isolation, while CD8+ TEMRA cells were enriched using FACS. Blood was collected in EDTA tubes and processed within 24 hours, with PBMCs isolated through density gradient centrifugation. PBMCs destined for TCR sequencing were cryopreserved in liquid nitrogen and later thawed in a 37 °C water bath. The sorted or isolated CD4+, CD8+ and CD8+ TEMRA cells reached a purity of at least 90%.

Material for sequencing was CD4+ T cells from PBMCs. The clonotype originates from a human donor with multiple sclerosis. In this chain, TRBV13 is recombined with TRBJ1-2, with an unclear D gene assignment. CDR3 protein: CASSVGVNYGYTF. The DNA sequence is given as TGTGCCAGCAGCGTCGGCGTTAACTATGGCTACACCTTC.